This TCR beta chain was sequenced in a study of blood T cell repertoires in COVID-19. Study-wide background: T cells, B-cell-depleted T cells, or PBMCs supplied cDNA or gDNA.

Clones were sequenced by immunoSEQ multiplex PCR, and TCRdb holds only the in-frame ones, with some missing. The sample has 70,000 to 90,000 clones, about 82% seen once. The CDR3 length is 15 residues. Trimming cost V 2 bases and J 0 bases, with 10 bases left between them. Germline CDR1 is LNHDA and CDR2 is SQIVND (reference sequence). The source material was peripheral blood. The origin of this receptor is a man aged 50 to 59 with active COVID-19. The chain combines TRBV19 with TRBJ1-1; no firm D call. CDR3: CASSITGGMNTEAFF. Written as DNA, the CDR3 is TGTGCCAGTAGTATAACGGGAGGGATGAACACTGAAGCTTTCTTT.